The present T cell receptor beta chain was sequenced within a study of blood T cell repertoires in COVID-19. As for the study in general: Sources were T cells, B-cell-depleted T cells, or PBMCs; the material itself was cDNA or gDNA.

Participant ages covered roughly 18 to 89 years across 24 US areas. Participants reported their clinical history, and cohort assignment relied on those reports. CDR1 SNHLY and CDR2 FYNNEI come from the germline V gene. The CDR3 length is 13 residues. V lost 5 bases and J lost 1, with 8 bases in between. In the authors' workflow: Nucleated cell counts were estimated from reference gene primer amplification. Libraries were prepared by immunoSEQ multiplex PCR; TCRdb keeps only in-frame clonotypes and omits some of them. For V, J and clone size, that table is used; D and trimming come from the DNA. The data show about 370,000 clones, over 75% seen once.

The sample consisted of PBMCs or T cells enriched from blood (not recorded which). This clonotype originated in a man younger than 35 who had recovered from COVID-19. J is TRBJ1-2 and V is TRBV2; a weak D match, TRBD1 (6 bases). Written as DNA, the CDR3 is TGTGCCAGCAGTCCGGACAGTAACTATGGCTACACCTTC. It codes for CASSPDSNYGYTF.